This T cell receptor (beta chain) was recorded in a study of radiotherapy plus CTLA-4 blockade in lung cancer. Study outcomes and limitations: Following radiotherapy plus ipilimumab, tumor-derived TCR clones expanded in the blood.

Points on this clone: The antigen is not known.

Using immunoSEQ multiplex PCR, the repertoire was profiled, and TCRdb retains in-frame clones only, with some absent. The sample lists roughly 77,000 clones, roughly 74% occurring once. Those patients who had chemo-refractory metastatic non-small-cell lung cancer were given focal radiation along with CTLA-4 blockade through ipilimumab. Germline values: CDR1 SGHDN, CDR2 FVKESK. Trimming took 2 bases from V and 1 from J, leaving 14 bases between them. CDR3 length: 17 residues. The rearrangement joins TRBV14 to TRBJ2-2, with D uncertain. The starting material was peripheral blood, obtained from a patient treated with radiotherapy plus ipilimumab. This TCR derives from a human donor with non-small cell lung cancer whose response to radiotherapy plus ipilimumab could not be evaluated. The CDR3 nucleotides are TGTGCCAGCAGCCAACCCGACAAGTATCTGAACACCGGGGAGCTGTTTTTT. Its protein is CASSQPDKYLNTGELFF.